One sample yielded the 13 T cell receptor beta chains listed below, sequenced in a study of CD8 T cells in Susac syndrome. It was with random hexamers that about 0.45 to 1 ug RNA was reverse transcribed. TCRdb recomputed calls from the immunoSEQ multiplex PCR reads with MiXCR, one row per CDR3 protein. The sample has around 71,000 distinct CDR3 sequences, 96% seen once. Sequencing input: CD4+ T cells from PBMCs. Receptor source: a human donor with multiple sclerosis.

This clonotype has only a few counts. V gene TRBV7-2 combines with J gene TRBJ2-5, with TRBD2 identical over 8 bases. Germline CDR1 is SGHTA and CDR2 is FQGNSA. The CDR3 totals 15 residues. V lost 5 bases and J lost 4; bases outside the gene matches: 9. The CDR3 reads CASSTRLAGGETQYF. In DNA, the CDR3 is TGTGCCAGCAGCACGCGCCTTGCGGGGGGAGAGACCCAGTACTTC.

This clonotype was picked up a small number of times. The chain recombines TRBV29-1 with TRBJ1-5, with 8 bases identical to TRBD1. Germline lookup yields CDR1 SQVTM and CDR2 ANQGSEA. V lost 7 bases to trimming and J lost 5 bases; unmatched junction nucleotides: 7. The CDR3 length is 13 residues. CDR3 sequence: CSGGQGPDQPQHF. The CDR3 nucleotides read TGCAGCGGTGGACAGGGTCCCGATCAGCCCCAGCATTTT. The full variable domain, rest sourced from reference TRBV29-1 and TRBJ1-5, is SAVISQKPSRDICQRGTSLTIQCQVDSQVTMMFWYRQQPGQSLTLIATANQGSEATYESGFVIDKFPISRPNLTFSTLTVSNMSPEDSSIYLCSGGQGPDQPQHFGDGTRLSIL.

This rearrangement joins TRBV12-3 or TRBV12-4 to TRBJ2-3; 9 positions agree with TRBD1. Unmatched junction bases numbered 6, after V lost 3 bases and J lost 5 bases. The CDR3 spans 15 residues. The DNA of the CDR3 is TGTGCCAGCAGTTTGTACCGGGACAGGGAAGATACGCAGTATTTT. Amino acids: CASSLYRDREDTQYF.

This sequence joins TRBV6-2 or TRBV6-3 and TRBJ2-1; the match to TRBD1 covers 10 bases. The CDR3 runs 15 residues. With V trimmed by 5 bases and J by 3 bases, 4 bases remained unmatched. The germline V gene has CDR1 MNHEY and CDR2 SVGEGT. The CDR3 spells CASSPTGGNYNEQFF. DNA for the CDR3: TGTGCCAGCAGTCCGACAGGGGGCAACTACAATGAGCAGTTCTTC.

V and J are TRBV12-3 or TRBV12-4 and TRBJ2-3; the match to TRBD2 covers 9 bases. This CDR3 comprises 14 residues. V dropped 5 bases and J dropped 6; count of bases not matched to a gene: 6. In DNA form, the CDR3 reads TGTGCCAGCAGTCCCAGCGGGGGGATTGATACGCAGTATTTT. Translating gives CASSPSGGIDTQYF.

The chain combines TRBV4-2 with TRBJ1-2, with D hard to call. Germline V lookup: CDR1 LGHNA, CDR2 YNFKEQ. The CDR3 consists of 15 residues. V lost 0 bases and J 7 bases, leaving 15 bases between the germline ends. CDR3 in amino acids: CASSQDQNLRSGYTF. The CDR3 DNA reads as TGTGCCAGCAGCCAAGATCAAAACCTTCGCAGTGGCTACACCTTC.

The V gene is TRBV16, the J gene TRBJ1-2, with a tentative D call TRBD1 (6 bases). The V and J ends lost 0 bases and 0 bases respectively, with 11 bases between them. Germline loops: CDR1 KGHSY, CDR2 FQNENV. The CDR3 contains 16 residues. The CDR3 loop is CASSQSGGQSNYGYTF. CDR3 sequence (DNA): TGTGCCAGCAGCCAATCAGGAGGACAGTCTAACTATGGCTACACCTTC.

V and J are TRBV27 and TRBJ2-5; D could derive from TRBD1 or TRBD2 (5 bases each). CDR3 size: 17 residues. Germline CDR1 reads MNHEY; CDR2 reads SMNVEV (reference sequence). V gave up 5 bases and J gave up 1 base, with 20 bases separating them. The CDR3 protein is CASSPASGTKRQETQYF. The DNA for the CDR3 is TGTGCCAGCAGTCCCGCCTCGGGGACCAAGCGCCAAGAGACCCAGTACTTC.

The gene calls are TRBV7-2 and TRBJ2-3, with TRBD2 as a possible D gene (6 bases). Germline values: CDR1 SGHTA, CDR2 FQGNSA. CDR3 size: 15 residues. Trimming took off 1 base at V and 0 bases at J, with 8 bases between the two ends. CDR3 in DNA: TGTGCCAGCAGCTTAGACGGGGGTAGCACAGATACGCAGTATTTT. It translates to CASSLDGGSTDTQYF.

V is TRBV20-1 and J is TRBJ2-5, with TRBD1 matching 8 bases. Germline V gene sequence: CDR1 DFQATT, CDR2 SNEGSKA (reference sequence). CDR3 length: 13 amino acids. V shed 6 bases and J 5 bases; nucleotides not matched to a gene: 8. The CDR3, as DNA: TGCAGTGCCGACCAGACAGGGGAGGAGACCCAGTACTTC. It translates to CSADQTGEETQYF.

In its sample, this clonotype was seen once. The J gene is TRBJ1-1, the V gene TRBV11-3, with 7 bases that match TRBD1. This CDR3 region has 12 residues. V dropped 5 bases and J dropped 8; count of bases not matched to a gene: 5. From germline, CDR1 is SGHNT and CDR2 YENEEA. In DNA, the CDR3 is TGTGCCAGCAGCCGACAGGGACACGAAGCTTTCTTT. Translation: CASSRQGHEAFF.

The chain recombines TRBV5-4 with TRBJ1-2; no clear D gene. The V gene's germline CDR1 is SGHNT and CDR2 YYREEE (reference sequence). The CDR3 consists of 14 residues. V was pared by 4 bases and J by 3 bases, with 13 bases between. CDR3: CASSEGGRDYGYTF. The CDR3 nucleotides are TGTGCCAGCAGCGAGGGCGGAAGGGACTATGGCTACACCTTC.

This clonotype has only one observation. This chain uses TRBV7-9 with TRBJ1-4; the D gene is possibly TRBD1 (6 bases). In germline, CDR1 is SEHNR, CDR2 FQNEAQ (reference sequence). The CDR3 extends over 16 amino acids. V lost 5 bases, J lost 4 bases, and 17 bases lay in between. CDR3 DNA: TGTGCCAGCAGCCAAGACCCCGGGACACTTAATGAAAAACTGTTTTTT. This sequence encodes CASSQDPGTLNEKLFF.